These 3 T cell receptor beta chains were all obtained from the same sample, sequenced in a study of T-cell reconstitution after alpha-beta-depleted transplantation in children. TCRbeta library construction was performed incorporating unique molecular identifiers. MiXCR, run by TCRdb on the PCR reads, gives a single entry per CDR3 protein. The sample has a few hundred thousand distinct CDR3 sequences, approximately 6.3% seen once. This material consisted of PBMCs, taken before TCRalphabeta/CD19-depleted stem cell transplant. The receptors shown here come from a boy aged 2-15 years with acute lymphoblastic leukemia, due to receive a stem cell transplant.

This clonotype was counted at least ten times. The J gene is TRBJ2-7, the V gene TRBV27; perhaps TRBD2 as D (5 bases). The CDR3 covers 13 residues. V was shortened by 4 bases and J by 0 bases, with 7 bases between the two germline ends. CDR1 and CDR2 (germline): MNHEY, SMNVEV (reference sequence). CDR3 sequence (DNA): TGTGCCAGCAGTTACCGGGGCTCCTACGAGCAGTACTTC. Its translation: CASSYRGSYEQYF.

The rearrangement links TRBV19 to TRBJ1-2; D gene ambiguous. The CDR3 spans 10 residues. Trimming removed 11 bases at V and 4 bases at J, with 8 bases between. Looked up from germline, CDR1 is LNHDA and CDR2 is SQIVND (reference sequence). The CDR3: CAVGSYGYTF. In DNA, the CDR3 is TGTGCCGTCGGATCCTATGGCTACACCTTC.

This clonotype appeared many times. The V gene is TRBV11-1, the J gene TRBJ2-3, with 14 bases matching TRBD2. Germline V gene sequence: CDR1 SGHAT, CDR2 FQDESV (reference sequence). Unmatched junction bases numbered 21, after V lost 5 bases and J lost 8 bases. This CDR3 has 20 amino acids. Here the CDR3 DNA reads TGTGCCAGCAGCCCCCCAACTGGGACTAGCGGGGGCTCACCCCCCGCTACGCAGTATTTT. The encoded protein is CASSPPTGTSGGSPPATQYF. Together with reference TRBV11-1 and TRBJ2-3, the CDR3 gives the full variable domain: EAEVAQSPRYKITEKSQAVAFWCDPISGHATLYWYRQILGQGPELLVQFQDESVVDDSQLPKDRFSAERLKGVDSTLKIQPAELGDSAMYLCASSPPTGTSGGSPPATQYFGPGTRLTVL.